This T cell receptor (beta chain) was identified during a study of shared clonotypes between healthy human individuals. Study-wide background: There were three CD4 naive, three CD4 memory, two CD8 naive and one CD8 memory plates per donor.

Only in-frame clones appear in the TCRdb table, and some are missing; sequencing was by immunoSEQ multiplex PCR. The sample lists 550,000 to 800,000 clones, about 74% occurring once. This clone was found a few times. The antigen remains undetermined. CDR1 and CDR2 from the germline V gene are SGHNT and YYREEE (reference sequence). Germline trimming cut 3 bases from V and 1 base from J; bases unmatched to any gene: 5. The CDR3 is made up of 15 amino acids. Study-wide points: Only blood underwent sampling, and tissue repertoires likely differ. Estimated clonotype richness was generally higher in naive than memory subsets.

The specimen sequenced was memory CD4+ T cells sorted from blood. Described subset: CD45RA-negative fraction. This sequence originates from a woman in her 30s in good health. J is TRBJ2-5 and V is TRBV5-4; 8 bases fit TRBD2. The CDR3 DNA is TGTGCCAGCAGCTCCCAGACTAGCGCCCAAGAGACCCAGTACTTC. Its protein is CASSSQTSAQETQYF.